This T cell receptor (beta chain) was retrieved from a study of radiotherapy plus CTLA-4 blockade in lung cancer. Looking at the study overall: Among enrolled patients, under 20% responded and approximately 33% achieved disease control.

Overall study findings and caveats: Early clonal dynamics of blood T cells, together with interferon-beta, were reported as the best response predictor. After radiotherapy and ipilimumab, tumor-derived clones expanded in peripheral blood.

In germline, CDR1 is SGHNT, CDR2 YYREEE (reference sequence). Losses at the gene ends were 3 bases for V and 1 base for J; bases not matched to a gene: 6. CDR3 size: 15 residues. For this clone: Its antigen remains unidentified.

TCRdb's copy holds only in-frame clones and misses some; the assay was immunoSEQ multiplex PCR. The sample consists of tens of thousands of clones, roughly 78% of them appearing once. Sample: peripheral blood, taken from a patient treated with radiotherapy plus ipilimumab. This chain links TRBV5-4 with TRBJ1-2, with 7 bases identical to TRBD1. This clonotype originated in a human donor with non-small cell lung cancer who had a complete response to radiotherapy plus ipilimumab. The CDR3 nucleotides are TGTGCCAGCAGCTCTAACAGGGGAATTAACTATGGCTACACCTTC. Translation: CASSSNRGINYGYTF.